A selection of T cell receptor beta chains follows, all from one sample in a study of T cell responses to AZD1222 COVID-19 vaccine. Method: immunoSEQ multiplex PCR; TCRdb's copy keeps in-frame clones and lacks some. The sample records 60,000 to 75,000 clones, about 74% being singletons. This specimen consisted of peripheral blood, obtained 28 days after the second AZD1222 dose. The receptors were sampled from an adult who received the AZD1222 COVID-19 vaccine. CDR3s include the opening cysteine and the closing phenylalanine or tryptophan. The D gene is left open where the match is weak. Clone size appears in some rows only: once, few, many, or a class for an expanded clone.

d_call: TRBD1; j_call: TRBJ1-6; clone_size: once; v_call: TRBV2; cdr3_aa: CASNMGQAGSPLHF; cdr3_nt: TGTGCCAGTAACATGGGACAGGCCGGGTCACCCCTCCACTTT
d_call: TRBD1; j_call: TRBJ1-2; clone_size: .; v_call: TRBV5-1; cdr3_aa: CASSLEGAQGAAYGYTF; cdr3_nt: TGCGCCAGCAGCTTGGAAGGTGCACAGGGGGCGGCCTATGGCTACACCTTC
d_call: TRBD2; j_call: TRBJ2-3; clone_size: .; v_call: TRBV29-1; cdr3_aa: CSVEDLGRSGGRRDTQYF; cdr3_nt: TGCAGCGTTGAAGATCTCGGTCGATCGGGGGGGCGTAGGGATACGCAGTATTTT
d_call: TRBD2; j_call: TRBJ2-5; clone_size: .; v_call: TRBV7-8; cdr3_aa: CASSLQTSGGQETQYF; cdr3_nt: TGTGCCAGCAGCTTACAGACTAGCGGGGGGCAAGAGACCCAGTACTTC
d_call: TRBD1; j_call: TRBJ1-2; clone_size: few; v_call: TRBV28; cdr3_aa: CASSLPGQTIDYGYTF; cdr3_nt: TGTGCCAGCAGTTTACCGGGACAGACTATAGACTATGGCTACACCTTC
d_call: .; j_call: TRBJ2-2; clone_size: .; v_call: TRBV11-3; cdr3_aa: CASSLEGITGELFF; cdr3_nt: TGTGCCAGCAGCTTGGAGGGGATCACCGGGGAGCTGTTTTTT
d_call: .; j_call: TRBJ1-1; clone_size: .; v_call: TRBV7-2; cdr3_aa: CASSLGPMNTEAFF; cdr3_nt: TGTGCCAGCAGCTTAGGACCCATGAACACTGAAGCTTTCTTT
d_call: .; j_call: TRBJ2-1; clone_size: .; v_call: TRBV3-1/TRBV3-2; cdr3_aa: CASSRTTGEQFF; cdr3_nt: TGTGCCAGCAGCCGAACGACAGGTGAGCAGTTCTTC
d_call: .; j_call: TRBJ1-3; clone_size: few; v_call: TRBV5-6; cdr3_aa: CASTSGNTIYF; cdr3_nt: TGTGCCAGCACCTCTGGAAACACCATATATTTT
d_call: .; j_call: TRBJ2-3; clone_size: .; v_call: TRBV3-1/TRBV3-2; cdr3_aa: CASRQGGDNTQYF; cdr3_nt: TGTGCCAGCAGGCAGGGAGGCGATAATACGCAGTATTTT
d_call: TRBD1; j_call: TRBJ1-3; clone_size: .; v_call: TRBV30; cdr3_aa: CAWSFGTGAGNTIYF; cdr3_nt: TGTGCCTGGAGTTTTGGGACAGGGGCTGGAAACACCATATATTTT
d_call: TRBD2; j_call: TRBJ2-3; clone_size: few; v_call: TRBV7-2; cdr3_aa: CASTSGGGGAVDTQYF; cdr3_nt: TGTGCCAGCACCTCCGGTGGCGGGGGGGCCGTAGATACGCAGTATTTT
d_call: .; j_call: TRBJ1-2; clone_size: .; v_call: TRBV27; cdr3_aa: CASSLSGMLSGYTF; cdr3_nt: TGTGCCAGCAGTTTATCGGGGATGCTAAGCGGCTACACCTTC
d_call: .; j_call: TRBJ1-3; clone_size: .; v_call: TRBV28; cdr3_aa: CASSTRAGNRGNTIYF; cdr3_nt: TGTGCCAGCAGTACCCGCGCGGGGAACAGAGGAAACACCATATATTTT
d_call: .; j_call: TRBJ2-1; clone_size: .; v_call: TRBV6-5; cdr3_aa: CASAPGSGNYNEQFF; cdr3_nt: TGTGCCAGCGCCCCGGGCAGCGGTAACTACAATGAGCAGTTCTTC
d_call: .; j_call: TRBJ2-7; clone_size: .; v_call: TRBV11-2; cdr3_aa: CASINREQYF; cdr3_nt: TGTGCCAGCATAAACCGGGAGCAGTACTTC
d_call: TRBD1; j_call: TRBJ1-1; clone_size: .; v_call: TRBV5-1; cdr3_aa: CASSAGQGWTEAFF; cdr3_nt: TGCGCCAGCAGCGCTGGACAGGGTTGGACTGAAGCTTTCTTT
d_call: TRBD2; j_call: TRBJ2-3; clone_size: .; v_call: TRBV11-1; cdr3_aa: CASSPSSGGVTDTQYF; cdr3_nt: TGTGCCAGCAGCCCTTCTAGCGGGGGGGTTACAGATACGCAGTATTTT
d_call: .; j_call: TRBJ1-1; clone_size: .; v_call: TRBV21-1; cdr3_aa: CASSKEGTGVSVDTEAFF; cdr3_nt: TGTGCCAGCAGCAAAGAGGGGACAGGGGTTTCAGTTGACACTGAAGCTTTCTTT
d_call: .; j_call: TRBJ2-2; clone_size: once; v_call: TRBV5-1; cdr3_aa: CASSLIYGELFF; cdr3_nt: TGCGCCAGCAGCTTGATATACGGGGAGCTGTTTTTT
d_call: .; j_call: TRBJ2-7; clone_size: .; v_call: TRBV5-1; cdr3_aa: CASSLKEGGDSYEQYF; cdr3_nt: TGCGCCAGCAGCCTGAAAGAGGGCGGTGACTCCTACGAGCAGTACTTC
d_call: .; j_call: TRBJ1-1; clone_size: .; v_call: TRBV12-3/TRBV12-4; cdr3_aa: CASSLGPGTEAFF; cdr3_nt: TGTGCCAGCAGTTTGGGCCCGGGCACTGAAGCTTTCTTT
d_call: .; j_call: TRBJ2-4; clone_size: .; v_call: TRBV27; cdr3_aa: CASSSGSRIAKNIQYF; cdr3_nt: TGTGCCAGCAGTTCAGGGTCCCGGATAGCCAAAAACATTCAGTACTTC
d_call: .; j_call: TRBJ2-2; clone_size: once; v_call: TRBV7-2; cdr3_aa: CASSTEGVGTGELFF; cdr3_nt: TGCGCCAGCAGCACAGAGGGGGTGGGTACCGGGGAGCTGTTTTTT
d_call: TRBD1; j_call: TRBJ1-1; clone_size: .; v_call: TRBV5-1; cdr3_aa: CASSPGQVNTEAFF; cdr3_nt: TGCGCCAGCAGCCCGGGACAGGTAAACACTGAAGCTTTCTTT
d_call: TRBD1; j_call: TRBJ1-2; clone_size: .; v_call: TRBV4-1; cdr3_aa: CASSQDWTGSAGYTF; cdr3_nt: TGCGCCAGCAGCCAAGACTGGACAGGATCGGCTGGCTACACCTTC
d_call: TRBD1; j_call: TRBJ1-5; clone_size: .; v_call: TRBV7-2; cdr3_aa: CASSTDRNQPQHF; cdr3_nt: TGTGCCAGCAGCACGGACAGGAATCAGCCCCAGCATTTT
d_call: .; j_call: TRBJ2-2; clone_size: .; v_call: TRBV3-1/TRBV3-2; cdr3_aa: CASSQSVWGSGELFF; cdr3_nt: TGTGCCAGCAGCCAAAGTGTCTGGGGGAGCGGGGAGCTGTTTTTT
d_call: .; j_call: TRBJ2-4; clone_size: .; v_call: TRBV24-1; cdr3_aa: CATSDFDTPGLAKNIQYF; cdr3_nt: TGTGCCACCAGTGATTTTGATACCCCGGGCTTAGCCAAAAACATTCAGTACTTC
d_call: .; j_call: TRBJ1-2; clone_size: .; v_call: TRBV10-1; cdr3_aa: CASSEFGSYGYTF; cdr3_nt: TGCGCCAGCAGTGAGTTCGGGTCTTATGGCTACACCTTC
d_call: .; j_call: TRBJ2-1; clone_size: .; v_call: TRBV11-2; cdr3_aa: CASSLGLNNNEQFF; cdr3_nt: TGTGCCAGCAGCTTAGGACTGAATAACAATGAGCAGTTCTTC
d_call: TRBD1; j_call: TRBJ2-3; clone_size: .; v_call: TRBV19; cdr3_aa: CASSTGQRNADTQYF; cdr3_nt: TGTGCCAGTAGTACGGGACAGAGGAACGCAGATACGCAGTATTTT
d_call: .; j_call: TRBJ2-5; clone_size: .; v_call: TRBV12-3/TRBV12-4; cdr3_aa: CASRPQGRETQYF; cdr3_nt: TGTGCCAGCAGACCCCAGGGACGGGAGACCCAGTACTTC
d_call: TRBD1; j_call: TRBJ2-5; clone_size: .; v_call: TRBV7-6; cdr3_aa: CASSSGQDGAPQYF; cdr3_nt: TGTGCCAGCAGCTCCGGACAGGATGGTGCGCCCCAGTACTTC
d_call: TRBD2; j_call: TRBJ2-7; clone_size: .; v_call: TRBV18; cdr3_aa: CASSTSGGFSYEQYF; cdr3_nt: TGTGCCAGCTCAACGTCCGGGGGGTTCTCCTACGAGCAGTACTTC
d_call: TRBD1; j_call: TRBJ2-2; clone_size: .; v_call: TRBV19; cdr3_aa: CASSISGGGHSVSIGELFF; cdr3_nt: TGTGCCAGTAGTATCTCAGGGGGCGGTCATAGTGTGTCCATCGGGGAGCTGTTTTTT
d_call: TRBD1; j_call: TRBJ1-1; clone_size: few; v_call: TRBV10-3; cdr3_aa: CAISESTGAREAFF; cdr3_nt: TGTGCCATCAGTGAGTCGACAGGGGCCCGTGAAGCTTTCTTT
d_call: .; j_call: TRBJ1-2; clone_size: .; v_call: TRBV6-4; cdr3_aa: CASSPTGTPACYGYTF; cdr3_nt: TGTGCCAGCAGTCCGACCGGGACCCCGGCCTGCTATGGCTACACCTTC
d_call: TRBD2; j_call: TRBJ2-7; clone_size: .; v_call: TRBV19; cdr3_aa: CASSAVAGGTYEQYF; cdr3_nt: TGTGCCAGTAGTGCGGTAGCGGGGGGGACCTACGAGCAGTACTTC
d_call: TRBD2; j_call: TRBJ2-1; clone_size: few; v_call: TRBV19; cdr3_aa: CASQSETLRRGGRDEQFF; cdr3_nt: TGTGCCAGCCAAAGCGAAACACTACGGCGGGGGGGTAGGGATGAGCAGTTCTTC
d_call: .; j_call: TRBJ1-3; clone_size: .; v_call: TRBV4-2; cdr3_aa: CASSQGPWGSSSGNTIYF; cdr3_nt: TGTGCCAGCAGCCAAGGGCCCTGGGGCAGTTCGTCTGGAAACACCATATATTTT
d_call: .; j_call: TRBJ1-1; clone_size: .; v_call: TRBV3-1/TRBV3-2; cdr3_aa: CASSSTAGGNTEAFF; cdr3_nt: TGTGCCAGCAGCTCGACGGCCGGGGGGAACACTGAAGCTTTCTTT
d_call: .; j_call: TRBJ1-1; clone_size: .; v_call: TRBV7-8; cdr3_aa: CASSLSQNTEAFF; cdr3_nt: TGTGCCAGCAGCTTAAGTCAGAACACTGAAGCTTTCTTT
d_call: .; j_call: TRBJ2-3; clone_size: few; v_call: TRBV29-1; cdr3_aa: CSVELGAVGTDTQYF; cdr3_nt: TGCAGCGTTGAACTGGGGGCTGTCGGGACAGATACGCAGTATTTT
d_call: .; j_call: TRBJ1-4; clone_size: .; v_call: TRBV28; cdr3_aa: CASRGLLEKLFF; cdr3_nt: TGTGCCAGCAGGGGACTTCTTGAAAAACTGTTTTTT
d_call: .; j_call: TRBJ2-1; clone_size: few; v_call: TRBV6-5; cdr3_aa: CASSYRTELYNEQFF; cdr3_nt: TGTGCCAGCAGTTACAGGACAGAGCTCTACAATGAGCAGTTCTTC
d_call: .; j_call: TRBJ1-1; clone_size: .; v_call: TRBV2; cdr3_aa: CASSEAGGGRGGAFF; cdr3_nt: TGTGCCAGCAGTGAAGCGGGTGGGGGTAGAGGGGGAGCTTTCTTT
d_call: .; j_call: TRBJ2-7; clone_size: few; v_call: TRBV19; cdr3_aa: CASSIGWSSRNEQYF; cdr3_nt: TGTGCCAGTAGTATAGGGTGGAGCAGTAGGAACGAGCAGTACTTC
d_call: .; j_call: TRBJ1-2; clone_size: .; v_call: TRBV6-4; cdr3_aa: CASSEGGAGYTF; cdr3_nt: TGTGCCAGCAGTGAGGGGGGGGCAGGCTACACCTTC
d_call: .; j_call: TRBJ2-1; clone_size: once; v_call: TRBV3-1/TRBV3-2; cdr3_aa: CASSQDWPNEQFF; cdr3_nt: TGTGCCAGCAGCCAAGATTGGCCAAATGAGCAGTTCTTC
d_call: .; j_call: TRBJ2-3; clone_size: .; v_call: TRBV7-2; cdr3_aa: CASSTTQKGTQYF; cdr3_nt: TGTGCCAGCAGCACCACCCAGAAGGGTACGCAGTATTTT
d_call: .; j_call: TRBJ1-1; clone_size: .; v_call: TRBV9; cdr3_aa: CASSVGTGLEAFF; cdr3_nt: TGTGCCAGCAGCGTAGGGACGGGACTTGAAGCTTTCTTT
d_call: .; j_call: TRBJ1-2; clone_size: .; v_call: TRBV30; cdr3_aa: CAWSEEGSGGYTF; cdr3_nt: TGTGCCTGGAGTGAGGAAGGGAGTGGGGGCTACACCTTC
d_call: .; j_call: TRBJ2-7; clone_size: few; v_call: TRBV2; cdr3_aa: CASRVAHRLNYEQYF; cdr3_nt: TGTGCCAGCAGAGTAGCTCACCGCCTTAACTACGAGCAGTACTTC
d_call: .; j_call: TRBJ2-2; clone_size: .; v_call: TRBV6-2/TRBV6-3; cdr3_aa: CASSWSGLTGELFF; cdr3_nt: TGTGCCAGCAGTTGGAGCGGATTGACCGGGGAGCTGTTTTTT
d_call: .; j_call: TRBJ2-5; clone_size: .; v_call: TRBV5-1; cdr3_aa: CASSLGAQGQETQYF; cdr3_nt: TGCGCCAGCAGCTTGGGGGCACAGGGTCAGGAGACCCAGTACTTC
d_call: .; j_call: TRBJ2-1; clone_size: .; v_call: TRBV7-2; cdr3_aa: CASSPNREGSFF; cdr3_nt: TGTGCCAGCAGCCCTAACCGGGAAGGGTCGTTCTTC
d_call: .; j_call: TRBJ2-3; clone_size: .; v_call: TRBV6-1; cdr3_aa: CASSESGGADTQYF; cdr3_nt: TGTGCCAGCAGTGAATCCGGGGGCGCAGATACGCAGTATTTT
d_call: .; j_call: TRBJ1-2; clone_size: few; v_call: TRBV3-1/TRBV3-2; cdr3_aa: CASSRQDMNYGYTF; cdr3_nt: TGTGCCAGCAGCCGTCAGGACATGAACTATGGCTACACCTTC
d_call: .; j_call: TRBJ1-1; clone_size: .; v_call: TRBV7-2; cdr3_aa: CASSPRFIAEAFF; cdr3_nt: TGTGCCAGCAGCCCTCGTTTTATCGCTGAAGCTTTCTTT